This T cell receptor beta chain was sequenced during a study of T cells in Graves' hyperthyroidism and ophthalmopathy. Absence of ophthalmopathy progression within 18 months defined stable Graves' hyperthyroidism. The study excluded patients with uncontrolled infection, other autoimmune disease, pregnancy or lactation. The CDR3 regions of TCR beta were amplified from RNA transcripts. First-round RT-PCR of the TCR CDR3 relied on the HTBI primer set. TCRdb used MiXCR to reprocess the multiplex PCR reads, holding one entry per CDR3 protein. The sample consists of 360,000 or so distinct CDR3 sequences, roughly 19% of them appearing once. This clonotype has a count of ten or more. Its target is not known. Trimming stripped 0 bases from V and 1 base from J, with 16 bases between. The CDR3 is 18 residues long. CDR1 LNHNV and CDR2 YYDKDF come from the germline V gene (reference sequence). Notes on the study in general: The majority of expanded thyroid clonotypes above 0.001 also appeared in blood.

The sequence derives from a woman aged 18-30 years with Graves' hyperthyroidism. This chain connects TRBV15 to TRBJ2-4; D might be TRBD1 or TRBD2, each matching 5 bases. Sequencing was carried out using blood. The CDR3 region is CATSRDLATGFAKNIQYF. The DNA of the CDR3 is TGTGCCACCAGCAGAGATCTAGCCACAGGCTTTGCCAAAAACATTCAGTACTTC.